A single sample is the source of the 10 T cell receptor beta chains below, sequenced in a study of regulatory T cells in long-lasting Graves disease (dated by TCRdb to the early 2020s). Explained via the paper, the time point label denotes: newly diagnosed GD, antithyroid drugs for less than 3 months. For both TCR sequencing and RNA sequencing, RNA was extracted from PBMCs using TRIzol. Libraries came from multiplex PCR. The run used an Illumina HiSeq 4000. TCR beta libraries were built with iRepertoire HTBI primers and Arm-PCR amplification of CDR3 regions. TCRdb redid the processing of the public reads, applying fastp at Q25 and MiXCR, and retained in-frame beta chains. Each record represents a unique CDR3 protein, reported with the most common genes and DNA among its rows. For this sample the table gives 420,000 or so distinct CDR3 sequences, of which around 15% were detected only once. Around 23% of the sample goes to the ten largest clones.

Another study also made use of these data, one on T cells in Graves' hyperthyroidism and ophthalmopathy.

Here the sequenced sample was peripheral blood mononuclear cells (PBMCs), taken at new diagnosis, from a patient treated with antithyroid drugs. Receptor source: a woman younger than 35 with Graves disease. Donor details come from another sample of the same person, matched by shared clones.

The chain carries TRBV3-1 and TRBJ2-3, with D uncertain. The J call may be mistaken, given a closer DNA end match to TRBJ1-5. The CDR3 sequence is 15 residues long. Germline V CDR1 and CDR2: LGHDT, YNNKEL (reference sequence). CDR3: CASSQGGSSTDTQHF. CDR3 coding DNA: TGTGCCAGCAGCCAGGGCGGGTCTAGCACAGATACGCAGCATTTT.

This clonotype was picked up many times. The CDR3 loop reads CATSRNLGTKAFF. DNA of the CDR3: TGTGCCACCAGCAGAAATCTGGGGACAAAAGCTTTCTTT. The rearrangement uses TRBV15 and TRBJ1-1; a possible D gene is TRBD1 (6 bases). The CDR3 totals 13 residues. Germline CDR1 is LNHNV and CDR2 is YYDKDF (reference sequence). The V gene lost 2 bases and the J gene lost 9 bases, with 13 bases spanning the gap.

This clonotype was picked up many times. The chain couples TRBV28 to TRBJ2-3, with D maybe TRBD2 (6 bases). Between the trimmed V and J ends, which lost 5 bases and 3 bases, there was a span of 9 bases. The CDR3 contains 13 residues. Germline CDR1 is MDHEN and CDR2 is SYDVKM. The CDR3 DNA sequence: TGTGCCAGCAGTGAAGGACTAACAGATACGCAGTATTTT. It is translated as CASSEGLTDTQYF.

This clonotype was counted ten times or more. The chain links TRBV2 to TRBJ2-3; D not certain. The CDR3 covers 14 residues. Germline V CDR1 and CDR2: SNHLY, FYNNEI. Trimming pared 7 bases from V and 2 bases from J, leaving 13 bases between. The DNA of the CDR3 is TGTGCCAGCACCCTACAGAGCAACACAGATACGCAGTATTTT. Translated, it gives CASTLQSNTDTQYF. Drawing the rest from reference TRBV2 and TRBJ2-3, the complete variable domain is EPEVTQTPSHQVTQMGQEVILRCVPISNHLYFYWYRQILGQKVEFLVSFYNNEISEKSEIFDDQFSVERPDGSNFTLKIRSTKLEDSAMYFCASTLQSNTDTQYFGPGTRLTVL.

V gene TRBV20-1 combines with J gene TRBJ2-1; D is unclear. Trimming took 5 bases from V and 10 from J, leaving 15 bases between them. The germline CDR1 and CDR2 sequences are DFQATT and SNEGSKA (reference sequence). CDR3 length: 12 residues. As DNA, the CDR3 is TGCAGTGCTCGAATGGAACCCTACGAGCAGTTCTTC. Amino acids: CSARMEPYEQFF.

This clonotype was recorded at least ten times. The chain links TRBV9 to TRBJ2-1; the D gene is possibly TRBD2 (7 bases). Germline V lookup: CDR1 SGDLS, CDR2 YYNGEE. The CDR3 extends over 14 amino acids. V was clipped by 0 bases and J by 9 bases, with 13 bases between them. The CDR3 loop reads CASSVEGGDVEQFF. The CDR3 DNA sequence: TGTGCCAGCAGCGTAGAGGGGGGGGACGTTGAGCAGTTCTTC.

The genes are TRBV29-1 and TRBJ2-2; TRBD1 matches 8 bases. The CDR3 loop spans 16 amino acids. Germline CDR1 reads SQVTM; CDR2 reads ANQGSEA. V lost 5 bases and J lost 5; bases outside the gene matches: 13. The CDR3 reads CSVRWFGTGGTGELFF. The CDR3 nucleotides read TGCAGCGTTAGGTGGTTTGGCACAGGGGGAACCGGGGAGCTGTTTTTT.

This clonotype was seen many times. The rearrangement uses TRBV6-1 and TRBJ2-3; the D gene is possibly TRBD2 (5 bases). Germline lookup yields CDR1 MNHNS and CDR2 SASEGT. This CDR3 spans 12 amino acids. Trimming shortened V by 5 bases and J by 8 bases, and 11 bases separated the two germline ends. CDR3 nucleotide sequence: TGTGCCAGCAGTAACCATGCGGGTACGCAGTATTTT. Translation: CASSNHAGTQYF.

In DNA, the CDR3 is TGCGCCAGCAGCTCCGGACAGGGGGGCGGTGGCACAGATACGCAGTATTTT. Translated: CASSSGQGGGGTDTQYF. The chain carries TRBV5-1 and TRBJ2-3; 10 nucleotides match TRBD1. CDR3 length equals 17 residues. CDR1 and CDR2 (germline): SGHRS, YFSETQ. Trimming removed 3 bases from V and 1 base from J; junction bases left unmatched: 8.

There are many counts of this clonotype. The rearrangement joins TRBV27 to TRBJ2-5; D ambiguous. The CDR3 runs 14 residues. Deletions cut 5 bases from V and 4 bases from J, with 14 bases between. Germline V gene sequence: CDR1 MNHEY, CDR2 SMNVEV (reference sequence). The chain's CDR3 is CASSQRRFLETQYF. CDR3 bases: TGTGCCAGCAGTCAAAGGCGCTTTTTAGAGACCCAGTACTTC.